The 27 T cell receptor beta chains reported below all come from one sample, sequenced in a study of blood T cell repertoires in COVID-19. Method: immunoSEQ multiplex PCR; TCRdb's copy keeps in-frame clones and lacks some. The sample lists some 80,000 clones; roughly 79% were seen once. Sequenced: peripheral blood. The receptors come from a human donor in a cohort sampled during active COVID-19.

The table lists this clone with many counts. This chain connects TRBV7-2 to TRBJ2-2; TRBD2 agrees at 9 bases. Germline CDR1 is SGHTA and CDR2 is FQGNSA. The CDR3 sequence is 17 residues long. V dropped 5 bases and J dropped 5; count of bases not matched to a gene: 12. The CDR3 loop reads CASSQGLQRGVTGELFF. The CDR3 DNA follows: TGTGCCAGCAGCCAGGGGTTGCAGCGGGGGGTAACCGGGGAGCTGTTTTTT.

The gene calls are TRBV20-1 and TRBJ2-5; D call uncertain. CDR1 is DFQATT and CDR2 is SNEGSKA in the germline V gene (reference sequence). This CDR3 region has 11 residues. For the CDR3, the DNA is TGCAGCAATAAAAGCCGAGAGACCCAGTACTTC. Translation: CSNKSRETQYF.

The sample holds a few counts of this clone. This chain links TRBV5-1 with TRBJ1-1; D unresolved. The V and J ends lost 4 bases and 0 bases respectively, with 10 bases between them. The CDR3 is 14 residues long. Germline V gene sequence: CDR1 SGHRS, CDR2 YFSETQ. CDR3 nucleotides: TGCGCCAGCAGCCTGTTGACTTTGAACACTGAAGCTTTCTTT. Translated, it gives CASSLLTLNTEAFF.

The V gene is TRBV19, the J gene TRBJ2-7; a weak D match, TRBD1 (6 bases). The CDR3 has 15 amino acids. Per the germline V gene, CDR1 is LNHDA and CDR2 is SQIVND (reference sequence). V lost 3 bases, J lost 0 bases, and 12 bases lay in between. The CDR3 nucleotides read TGTGCCAGTAGTATCGAGTGGGGGCCCTCCTACGAGCAGTACGTC. This encodes CASSIEWGPSYEQYV.

The chain joins TRBV28 to TRBJ2-7; 9 bases match TRBD1. The CDR3 extends over 14 amino acids. Germline V gives CDR1 MDHEN, CDR2 SYDVKM. V trimming: 3 bases; J trimming: 7 bases; junction bases outside the gene matches: 7. The CDR3 sequence: CASSFGTGLEEQYF. For the CDR3, the DNA is TGTGCCAGCAGTTTCGGGACAGGGCTAGAAGAGCAGTACTTC.

This chain connects TRBV5-1 to TRBJ2-7, with 7 nucleotides matching TRBD1. The CDR3 covers 15 residues. V dropped 3 bases and J dropped 6; count of bases not matched to a gene: 12. CDR1 is SGHRS and CDR2 is YFSETQ in the germline V gene. CDR3 sequence: CASSSQPGGSSEQYV. The DNA of the CDR3 is TGCGCCAGCAGCTCCCAGCCAGGGGGATCAAGCGAGCAGTACGTC.

In nucleotides, the CDR3 is TGTGCCAGCAGCTTGTTCGAGGCTCAGCCCCAGCATTTT. Residues: CASSLFEAQPQHF. V usage is TRBV5-6 and J usage is TRBJ1-5; no reliable D call. V was shortened by 1 base and J by 6 bases, with 8 bases between the two germline ends. The CDR3 has 13 residues. Germline CDR1 SGHDT, CDR2 YYEEEE.

The V gene is TRBV11-3, the J gene TRBJ2-1; D possibly corresponds to TRBD1 (5 bases). The CDR3 spans 20 residues. Per germline, CDR1 SGHNT and CDR2 YENEEA. The V end was cut by 0 bases, the J end by 3 bases, with 24 bases between. The CDR3 region is CASSLEGLRPRQLNYNEQFF. In DNA form, the CDR3 reads TGTGCCAGCAGCTTAGAAGGTCTTAGACCAAGACAGCTAAACTACAATGAGCAGTTCTTC. Full variable domain (outside the CDR3, taken from reference TRBV11-3 and TRBJ2-1): EAGVVQSPRYKIIEKKQPVAFWCNPISGHNTLYWYLQNLGQGPELLIRYENEEAVDDSQLPKDRFSAERLKGVDSTLKIQPAELGDSAVYLCASSLEGLRPRQLNYNEQFFGPGTRLTVL.

J is TRBJ1-1 and V is TRBV12-3 or TRBV12-4; 9 bases are a match to TRBD1. V was pared by 4 bases and J by 9 bases, with 6 bases of the junction left unmatched. The CDR3 is made up of 13 amino acids. CDR3 sequence reads: CASSSTGTGKAFF. CDR3 DNA: TGTGCCAGCAGTTCTACCGGGACAGGGAAAGCTTTCTTT.

The V call is TRBV27, the J call TRBJ1-2, with TRBD1 matching 7 bases. The germline V gene encodes CDR1 MNHEY and CDR2 SMNVEV (reference sequence). V was clipped by 5 bases and J by 3 bases; unmatched bases: 18. CDR3 length: 18 amino acids. CDR3 coding DNA: TGTGCCAGCAGTAATACTAAGGGGGGTTTAGGGGGCTACTATGGCTACACCTTC. Residues: CASSNTKGGLGGYYGYTF.

The rearrangement uses TRBV18 and TRBJ1-5; D remains unclear. The germline V and J ends were trimmed by 6 bases and 6 bases, with 15 bases remaining between them. The CDR3 is 14 residues long. Germline CDR1 reads KGHSH; CDR2 reads LQKENI. CDR3 coding DNA: TGTGCCAGCTCTCCCGAGAGGGCAGTTCAGCCCCAGCATTTT. It encodes CASSPERAVQPQHF.

The rearrangement joins TRBV28 to TRBJ1-1; 7 bases are a match to TRBD1. Germline CDR1 is MDHEN and CDR2 is SYDVKM. The length of the CDR3 is 15 residues. The J segment lost 0 bases and the V segment lost 6 bases, leaving 7 bases of the junction unmatched. The CDR3 coding sequence is TGTGCCAGCAGCCTCCGGGACAGTTTGAACACTGAAGCTTTCTTT. Its translation is CASSLRDSLNTEAFF.

This sequence joins TRBV7-8 and TRBJ2-7, with 8 bases identical to TRBD1. J was trimmed by 1 base and V by 5 bases; bases with no gene match: 4. From germline, CDR1 is SGHVS and CDR2 FQNEAQ. The CDR3 length is 14 residues. The CDR3, as DNA: TGTGCCAGCAGCGTTCAGGGGGCTTCCTACGAGCAGTACTTC. Amino acids: CASSVQGASYEQYF.

J is TRBJ2-7 and V is TRBV4-2, with 9 bases identical to TRBD2. This CDR3 region has 16 residues. Germline V lookup: CDR1 LGHNA, CDR2 YNFKEQ. V lost 11 bases to trimming and J lost 3 bases; unmatched junction nucleotides: 17. CDR3 in amino acids: CAPSQARGGANYEQYF. In DNA form, the CDR3 reads TGTGCCCCCAGCCAAGCGCGGGGGGGGGCCAACTACGAGCAGTACTTC.

The chain employs TRBV6-6 and TRBJ1-2; the D gene is possibly TRBD1 (5 bases). The ends were cut back, 7 bases at V and 7 bases at J, with 13 bases in the middle. Germline assignment: CDR1 MNHNY and CDR2 SVGAGI (reference sequence). The CDR3 has 12 residues. The CDR3: CASNYQGFGYTF. DNA for the CDR3: TGTGCCAGCAACTACCAGGGTTTTGGCTACACCTTC.

V and J are TRBV9 and TRBJ2-3; 12 nucleotides match TRBD2. This CDR3 is built from 17 residues. Germline assignment: CDR1 SGDLS and CDR2 YYNGEE. V trimming: 4 bases; J trimming: 6 bases; junction bases outside the gene matches: 12. Written as DNA, the CDR3 is TGTGCCAGCAGCTCAAGACTAGCGGGAGCCCCCTCGGATACGCAGTATTTT. This gives the protein CASSSRLAGAPSDTQYF.

The chain combines TRBV7-2 with TRBJ2-7; D is unclear. The CDR3 length is 12 residues. V dropped 7 bases and J dropped 3 bases, with 10 bases sitting between them. Germline CDR1 reads SGHTA; CDR2 reads FQGNSA. The CDR3 coding sequence is TGTGCCAGCACCGAAAACGGCTACGAGCAGTACTTC. Its translation is CASTENGYEQYF.

The chain links TRBV30 to TRBJ1-4; TRBD1 matches 8 bases. This CDR3 has 15 residues. The V segment lost 6 bases and the J segment 5 bases; nucleotides outside the gene matches: 11. Germline V gives CDR1 GTSNPN, CDR2 SVGIG (reference sequence). The CDR3 nucleotides read TGTGCCTGCCAATCATGGAACAGGGGGAATGAAAAACTGTTTTTT. Protein: CACQSWNRGNEKLFF.

This clone was detected a few times. The rearrangement joins TRBV19 to TRBJ1-1; D is unresolved. This CDR3 has 13 residues. CDR1 LNHDA and CDR2 SQIVND come from the germline V gene (reference sequence). V dropped 4 bases and J dropped 1 base, with 7 bases sitting between them. The CDR3 loop reads CASSTTPNTEAFF. CDR3 DNA sequence: TGTGCCAGTAGTACGACACCGAACACTGAAGCTTTCTTT.

The chain has TRBV6-2 or TRBV6-3 and TRBJ2-3, with a possible D match to TRBD2 (5 bases). Trimming cost V 4 bases and J 2 bases, with 13 bases left between them. The CDR3 spans 15 residues. Per germline, CDR1 MNHEY and CDR2 SVGEGT. Here the CDR3 DNA reads TGTGCCAGCAGTTCCGCGGGCGACCTCACAGATACGCAGTATTTT. Protein product: CASSSAGDLTDTQYF.

This clone came up once. Other DNA sequences in this specimen translate into the identical CDR3. The chain joins TRBV7-3 to TRBJ2-1, with TRBD2 identical over 8 bases. The CDR3 loop spans 14 amino acids. The V and J ends lost 5 bases and 8 bases, in that order; junction bases with no gene match: 8. Germline lookup yields CDR1 SGHTA and CDR2 FQGTGA. CDR3 sequence reads: CASSTGRGGYEQFF. The CDR3 DNA is TGTGCCAGCAGCACTGGACGGGGGGGTTATGAGCAGTTCTTC.

The genes are TRBV7-9 and TRBJ1-2; D gene ambiguous. V was trimmed by 3 bases and J by 5 bases, leaving 13 bases between them. Germline CDR1 is SEHNR and CDR2 is FQNEAQ (reference sequence). The CDR3 spans 14 residues. The CDR3 DNA follows: TGTGCCAGCAGCTTTCCCGGACGGGAGTATGGCTACACCTTC. Translating gives CASSFPGREYGYTF.

The V call is TRBV10-3, the J call TRBJ2-4; 8 bases fit TRBD1. The V segment lost 6 bases and the J segment 6 bases; nucleotides outside the gene matches: 1. This CDR3 region has 12 residues. From germline, CDR1 is ENHRY and CDR2 SYGVKD. CDR3 sequence: CAISQGANIQYF. CDR3 nucleotides: TGTGCCATCAGCCAGGGGGCAAACATTCAGTACTTC.

This clone occurred a few times. This sample also contains other DNA sequences that code for the same CDR3. The chain links TRBV18 to TRBJ2-7, with 7 bases identical to TRBD1. The germline V gene encodes CDR1 KGHSH and CDR2 LQKENI. The CDR3 runs 14 residues. With V trimmed by 5 bases and J by 2 bases, 6 bases remained unmatched. The CDR3 region is CASSSRQGTYEQYV. DNA for the CDR3: TGTGCCAGCTCATCCAGACAGGGAACCTACGAGCAGTACGTC.

This sequence joins TRBV4-3 and TRBJ2-3; TRBD1 matches at 8 bases. The CDR3 spans 15 residues. V dropped 2 bases and J dropped 3; count of bases not matched to a gene: 4. CDR1 is LGHNA and CDR2 is YSLEER in the germline V gene. The CDR3 DNA reads TGCGCCAGCAGCCAACCCGGACAGGGTACAGATACGCAGTATTTT. The encoded protein is CASSQPGQGTDTQYF.

V is TRBV27 and J is TRBJ2-5; tentative D call: TRBD2 (6 bases). This CDR3 region has 14 residues. Trimming removed 6 bases from V and 5 bases from J, with 16 bases in between. Germline V lookup: CDR1 MNHEY, CDR2 SMNVEV (reference sequence). The CDR3 region is CASSWRADRETQYF. The CDR3, as DNA: TGTGCCAGCAGCTGGAGGGCGGATAGGGAGACCCAGTACTTC.

The gene calls are TRBV7-2 and TRBJ1-3, with D possibly matching TRBD1 (6 bases). V gave up 5 bases and J gave up 7 bases, with 15 bases separating them. Germline lookup yields CDR1 SGHTA and CDR2 FQGNSA. This CDR3 is built from 14 residues. CDR3 coding DNA: TGTGCCAGCAGCCCCGGACAGCCCGGGAACACCATATATTTT. It specifies CASSPGQPGNTIYF. The variable domain in full, completed from reference TRBV7-2 and TRBJ1-3, reads GAGVSQSPSNKVTEKGKDVELRCDPISGHTALYWYRQSLGQGLEFLIYFQGNSAPDKSGLPSDRFSAERTGGSVSTLTIQRTQQEDSAVYLCASSPGQPGNTIYFGEGSWLTVV.